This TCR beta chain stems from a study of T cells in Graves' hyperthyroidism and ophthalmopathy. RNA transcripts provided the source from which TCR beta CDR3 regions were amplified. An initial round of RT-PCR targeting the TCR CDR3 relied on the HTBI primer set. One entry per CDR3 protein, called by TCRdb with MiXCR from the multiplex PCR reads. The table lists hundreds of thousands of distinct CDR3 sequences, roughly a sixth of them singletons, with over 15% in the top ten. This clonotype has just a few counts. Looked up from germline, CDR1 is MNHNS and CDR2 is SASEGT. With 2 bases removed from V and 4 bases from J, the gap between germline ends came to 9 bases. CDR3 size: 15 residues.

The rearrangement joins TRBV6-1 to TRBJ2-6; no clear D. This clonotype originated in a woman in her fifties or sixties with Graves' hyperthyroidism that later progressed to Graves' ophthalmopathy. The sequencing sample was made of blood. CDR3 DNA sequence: TGTGCCAGCAGTGAAACTGGGTTAGGGGCCAACGTCCTGACTTTC. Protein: CASSETGLGANVLTF.